Listed below are T cell receptor beta chains from one sample, sequenced in a study of early T cells in non-severe SARS-CoV-2 infection. Using its own MiXCR run on the 5' RACE reads, TCRdb lists one record per CDR3 protein. This sample has 50,000 to 60,000 distinct CDR3 sequences; 5% to 7.5% occur once, and the top ten carry 5.5% to 6%. The sample consisted of whole blood, taken at baseline. Receptors originate from an adult who was a healthcare worker with PCR-confirmed SARS-CoV-2 infection or an uninfected control (not recorded which). Both conserved end residues are part of each CDR3. A D gene is named only where the DNA matches it firmly. Only part of the rows carry a size: once, few, many, or a class if the clone is expanded.

j_gene	abundance	d_gene	v_gene	CDR3aa	CDR3nt
TRBJ2-5	few	NA	TRBV27	CASSSEYQETQYF	TGTGCCAGCAGTTCGGAGTACCAAGAGACCCAGTACTTC
TRBJ1-4	few	NA	TRBV6-1	CASSEVLSGEKLFF	TGTGCCAGCAGTGAAGTACTCAGCGGGGAAAAACTGTTTTTT
TRBJ2-5	few	TRBD2	TRBV7-2	CASSPGLAGGQTETQYF	TGTGCCAGCAGCCCCGGACTAGCGGGGGGGCAGACAGAGACCCAGTACTTC
TRBJ1-5	many	NA	TRBV4-2	CASSLDYNQPQHF	TGTGCCAGCAGCCTCGATTACAATCAGCCCCAGCATTTT
TRBJ2-7	few	TRBD2	TRBV6-1	CASSEVGGNLYEQYF	TGTGCCAGCAGTGAAGTGGGAGGGAACCTGTACGAGCAGTACTTC
TRBJ2-2	many	TRBD2	TRBV4-3	CASSQMIPPGGTGELFF	TGCGCCAGCAGCCAAATGATACCCCCGGGAGGTACCGGGGAGCTGTTTTTT
TRBJ2-3	many	NA	TRBV3-1	CASSQEAGRTDTQYF	TGTGCCAGCAGCCAAGAAGCGGGTCGGACAGATACGCAGTATTTT
TRBJ1-5	many	NA	TRBV28	CASVKPGSSNQPQHF	TGTGCCAGCGTCAAACCAGGGTCTAGCAATCAGCCCCAGCATTTT
TRBJ1-5	many	NA	TRBV12-3/TRBV12-4	CASSFSGQPQHF	TGTGCCAGCAGTTTCTCCGGGCAGCCCCAGCATTTT
TRBJ2-3	few	NA	TRBV4-3	CASSQGISLSTDTQYF	TGCGCCAGCAGCCAAGGTATCTCTCTCAGCACAGATACGCAGTATTTT
TRBJ1-1	many	NA	TRBV12-3/TRBV12-4	CASTLTALNTEAFF	TGTGCCAGCACCTTGACAGCTTTGAACACTGAAGCTTTCTTT
TRBJ2-7	many	NA	TRBV28	CASSLSEQFYEQYF	TGTGCCAGCAGTTTATCGGAACAGTTCTACGAGCAGTACTTC
TRBJ2-5	few	NA	TRBV12-3/TRBV12-4	CASSRALVGETQYF	TGTGCCAGCAGTCGCGCACTAGTTGGGGAGACCCAGTACTTC
TRBJ1-1	many	NA	TRBV15	CATSRDPQGYTEAFF	TGTGCCACCAGCAGAGATCCACAGGGTTACACTGAAGCTTTCTTT
TRBJ2-7	few	TRBD2	TRBV4-3	CASSQGRTSGGLSYEQYF	TGCGCCAGCAGCCAAGGCCGGACTAGCGGGGGCCTCTCCTACGAGCAGTACTTC
TRBJ2-7	many	NA	TRBV29-1	CSAVVGALEQYF	TGCAGCGCTGTCGTAGGGGCCCTGGAGCAGTACTTC
TRBJ2-1	many	TRBD2	TRBV3-1	CASSPWTSGAPNEQFF	TGTGCCAGCAGCCCATGGACTAGCGGGGCCCCTAATGAGCAGTTCTTC
TRBJ2-5	NA	NA	TRBV7-9	CASASSETQYF	TGTGCCAGCGCTAGCTCCGAGACCCAGTACTTC
TRBJ1-1	many	TRBD1	TRBV5-6	CASSLGTGKAFF	TGTGCCAGCAGCTTGGGGACAGGTAAAGCTTTCTTT
TRBJ1-6	few	NA	TRBV18	CASSRPDGDNSPLHF	TGTGCCAGCTCACGGCCGGACGGAGATAATTCACCCCTCCACTTT
TRBJ1-5	many	TRBD1	TRBV28	CASSSGQGHSNQPQHF	TGTGCCAGCAGTTCGGGACAGGGGCATAGCAATCAGCCCCAGCATTTT
TRBJ2-7	few	TRBD1	TRBV3-1	CASSLRDRASYEQYF	TGTGCCAGCAGCCTCCGGGACAGGGCCTCCTACGAGCAGTACTTC
TRBJ2-2	NA	NA	TRBV7-9	CASSLSGVELFF	TGTGCCAGCAGCTTATCTGGGGTGGAGCTGTTTTTT
TRBJ1-5	NA	NA	TRBV4-1	CASSQSLHSNQPQHF	TGCGCCAGCAGCCAAAGCCTCCATAGCAATCAGCCCCAGCATTTT
TRBJ1-2	few	NA	TRBV12-3/TRBV12-4	CASSLSGGEGNYGYTF	TGTGCCAGCAGTTTATCGGGGGGCGAGGGCAACTATGGCTACACCTTC
TRBJ1-2	many	NA	TRBV5-6	CASSTGTGYYGYTF	TGTGCCAGCAGTACTGGTACTGGTTACTATGGCTACACCTTC
TRBJ1-1	NA	TRBD1	TRBV6-5	CASRQPGGGTEAFF	TGTGCCAGCAGGCAACCAGGGGGTGGGACTGAAGCTTTCTTT
TRBJ2-5	many	NA	TRBV29-1	CSVFVLETQYF	TGCAGCGTTTTCGTTCTGGAGACCCAGTACTTC
TRBJ2-5	many	NA	TRBV7-9	CASSFSWSEQETQYF	TGTGCCAGCAGCTTCTCGTGGTCGGAACAAGAGACCCAGTACTTC
TRBJ1-6	many	TRBD1	TRBV27	CASSFDRGTSPLHF	TGTGCCAGCAGTTTTGACAGGGGTACGAGTCCCCTCCACTTT
TRBJ2-1	many	TRBD1	TRBV7-2	CASSERQGNSYNEQFF	TGTGCCAGCAGCGAGAGACAGGGGAACTCCTACAATGAGCAGTTCTTC
TRBJ1-2	NA	TRBD1	TRBV6-5	CASSYDRGYGYTF	TGTGCCAGCAGTTACGACAGGGGCTATGGCTACACCTTC
TRBJ1-2	NA	NA	TRBV4-2	CASSQEKGTGYGYTF	TGTGCCAGCAGCCAAGAAAAAGGGACCGGCTATGGCTACACCTTC
TRBJ2-3	few	TRBD2	TRBV7-2	CASSFQRGSTDTQYF	TGTGCCAGCAGCTTCCAGCGGGGGAGCACAGATACGCAGTATTTT
TRBJ2-5	few	NA	TRBV5-6	CASSWQSLETQYF	TGTGCCAGCAGCTGGCAGAGTTTAGAGACCCAGTACTTC
TRBJ1-1	many	NA	TRBV7-2	CASSLLTEAFF	TGTGCCAGCAGCTTACTCACTGAAGCTTTCTTT
TRBJ2-2	few	NA	TRBV30	CAWKGRNTGELFF	TGTGCCTGGAAAGGGAGGAACACCGGGGAGCTGTTTTTT
TRBJ2-3	NA	TRBD2	TRBV10-2	CASKGLAVTDTQYF	TGCGCCAGCAAAGGACTAGCGGTCACAGATACGCAGTATTTT
TRBJ1-5	many	TRBD1	TRBV24-1	CATSAGTGEGQPQHF	TGTGCCACCAGTGCCGGGACAGGGGAGGGACAGCCCCAGCATTTT
TRBJ2-7	NA	TRBD2	TRBV3-1	CASSQPGRGSYEQYF	TGTGCCAGCAGCCAACCAGGGAGGGGCTCCTACGAGCAGTACTTC
TRBJ2-3	NA	NA	TRBV7-9	CASSSRLHGTDTQYF	TGTGCCAGCAGCTCACGACTTCATGGCACAGATACGCAGTATTTT
TRBJ2-5	few	NA	TRBV6-6	CASSHREETQYF	TGTGCCAGCAGCCACAGGGAAGAGACCCAGTACTTC
TRBJ2-3	NA	NA	TRBV6-2/TRBV6-3	CASSYEEGQYF	TGTGCCAGCAGTTACGAGGAGGGGCAGTATTTT
TRBJ2-3	NA	TRBD2	TRBV6-2/TRBV6-3	CASSYGGGSDNTQYF	TGTGCCAGCAGTTACGGCGGGGGTAGTGATAATACGCAGTATTTT
TRBJ2-2	few	NA	TRBV7-3	CASSSSRLDNTGELFF	TGTGCCAGCAGCTCATCCAGACTAGATAACACCGGGGAGCTGTTTTTT
TRBJ2-5	medium-sized	NA	TRBV7-2	CASSPYSPTLGTQYF	TGTGCCAGCAGCCCCTATTCCCCGACCCTAGGGACCCAGTACTTC
TRBJ1-1	many	NA	TRBV20-1	CSARDPSAGSNTEAFF	TGCAGTGCTAGAGACCCTTCCGCAGGGTCAAACACTGAAGCTTTCTTT
TRBJ2-7	many	TRBD1	TRBV7-8	CASSSRTGYYEQYF	TGTGCCAGCAGCTCCCGGACAGGGTACTACGAGCAGTACTTC
TRBJ2-1	many	NA	TRBV20-1	CSARGGHNEQFF	TGCAGTGCTAGAGGCGGGCACAATGAGCAGTTCTTC
TRBJ2-1	many	TRBD1	TRBV2	CASSARQGYNEQFF	TGTGCCAGCAGTGCCCGACAGGGGTACAATGAGCAGTTCTTC
TRBJ2-2	few	NA	TRBV10-3	CAISELEASEITNTGELFF	TGTGCCATCAGTGAGTTGGAGGCTAGCGAGATTACGAACACCGGGGAGCTGTTTTTT
TRBJ2-5	NA	NA	TRBV7-2	CASSFNRDKETQYF	TGTGCCAGCAGCTTTAACCGGGACAAAGAGACCCAGTACTTC
TRBJ2-7	many	TRBD2	TRBV29-1	CSVTLAGIFYEQYF	TGCAGCGTCACACTAGCGGGGATCTTCTACGAGCAGTACTTC
TRBJ2-7	few	TRBD2	TRBV10-3	CAISTSGPPYEQYF	TGTGCCATTTCCACTAGCGGCCCTCCCTACGAGCAGTACTTC
TRBJ1-1	many	TRBD1	TRBV12-3/TRBV12-4	CASSKWTGQNTEAFF	TGTGCCAGCTCAAAGTGGACAGGGCAGAACACTGAAGCTTTCTTT
TRBJ2-3	NA	TRBD2	TRBV12-3/TRBV12-4	CASSIAGGRNTQYF	TGTGCCAGCAGCATAGCGGGGGGGCGAAATACGCAGTATTTT
TRBJ2-3	few	TRBD1	TRBV7-2	CASSYPTRGRDTQYF	TGTGCCAGCAGCTACCCCACCAGGGGGCGAGATACGCAGTATTTT
TRBJ1-1	NA	NA	TRBV5-5	CASSPYRGQGYTEAFF	TGTGCCAGCAGCCCTTACCGGGGGCAGGGTTACACTGAAGCTTTCTTT
TRBJ2-7	few	NA	TRBV6-2/TRBV6-3	CASSSRPLYEQYF	TGTGCCAGCAGTTCCCGGCCCCTTTACGAGCAGTACTTC